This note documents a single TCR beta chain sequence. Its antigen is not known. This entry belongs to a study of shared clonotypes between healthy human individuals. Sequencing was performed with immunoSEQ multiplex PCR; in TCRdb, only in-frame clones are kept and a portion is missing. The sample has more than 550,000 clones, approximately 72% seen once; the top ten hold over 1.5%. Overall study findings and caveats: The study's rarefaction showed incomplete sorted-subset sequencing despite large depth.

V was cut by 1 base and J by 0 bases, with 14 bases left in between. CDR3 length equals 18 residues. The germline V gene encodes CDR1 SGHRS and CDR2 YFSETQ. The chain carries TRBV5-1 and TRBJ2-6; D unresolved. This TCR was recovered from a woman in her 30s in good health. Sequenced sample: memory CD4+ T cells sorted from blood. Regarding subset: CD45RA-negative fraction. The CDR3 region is CASSLRSGFSSGANVLTF. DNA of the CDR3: TGCGCCAGCAGCTTGAGGAGTGGCTTTAGCTCTGGGGCCAACGTCCTGACTTTC.